Shown below are 30 T cell receptor beta chains from a single sample sequenced in a study of T cell responses to AZD1222 COVID-19 vaccine. The data were produced by immunoSEQ multiplex PCR, yet TCRdb's version contains in-frame clones alone and is incomplete. The repertoire holds more than 85,000 clones, about 88% seen once, with 1.5% to 2% in the top ten. The specimen was peripheral blood, collected on day 0 of AZD1222 vaccination. Receptors originate from an adult in good health.

The V gene is TRBV2, the J gene TRBJ1-2, with D possibly being TRBD1 (6 bases). Germline V gives CDR1 SNHLY, CDR2 FYNNEI. Trimming cost V 5 bases and J 1 base, with 11 bases left between them. The CDR3 has 14 residues. The CDR3: CASSNQGNNYGYTF. The CDR3, as DNA: TGTGCCAGCAGTAATCAGGGGAATAACTATGGCTACACCTTC. Full variable domain (outside the CDR3, taken from reference TRBV2 and TRBJ1-2): EPEVTQTPSHQVTQMGQEVILRCVPISNHLYFYWYRQILGQKVEFLVSFYNNEISEKSEIFDDQFSVERPDGSNFTLKIRSTKLEDSAMYFCASSNQGNNYGYTFGSGTRLTVV.

The chain couples TRBV5-4 to TRBJ1-5, with D possibly TRBD1 on 5 matching bases. Germline loops: CDR1 SGHNT, CDR2 YYREEE (reference sequence). Trimming shortened V by 3 bases and J by 5 bases, and 21 bases separated the two germline ends. The CDR3 contains 17 residues. CDR3 amino acids: CASSWGDGYSPDQPQHF. The CDR3 nucleotides are TGTGCCAGCAGCTGGGGCGACGGGTACAGCCCGGATCAGCCCCAGCATTTT.

The rearrangement uses TRBV18 and TRBJ1-2; D is uncertain. The CDR3 is 12 residues long. Trimming removed 5 bases at V and 8 bases at J, with 12 bases between. CDR1 is KGHSH, CDR2 LQKENI, per germline. CDR3 region: CASSTDKAGYTF. The CDR3 DNA reads TGTGCCAGCTCAACAGACAAGGCAGGCTACACCTTC.

The chain uses TRBV5-8 and TRBJ1-1, with 7 bases that match TRBD1. The CDR3 runs to 14 residues. J lost 10 bases, V lost 6 bases, and 15 bases had no gene match. Per the germline V gene, CDR1 is SGHTS and CDR2 is YDEGEE. Written as DNA, the CDR3 is TGTGCCAGCAAAGAGGGACAGATCCCTATCGGAGCTTTCTTT. It yields the protein CASKEGQIPIGAFF.

V gene TRBV3-1 (or the pseudogene TRBV3-2) combines with J gene TRBJ1-5; 7 bases align to TRBD1. Per germline, CDR1 LGHDT and CDR2 YNNKEL (reference sequence). This CDR3 has 13 residues. Unmatched junction bases numbered 2, after V lost 4 bases and J lost 5 bases. In DNA, the CDR3 is TGTGCCAGCAGCCTCAGGGGGGATCAGCCCCAGCATTTT. This sequence encodes CASSLRGDQPQHF.

The chain carries TRBV4-1 and TRBJ2-2, with 8 nucleotides matching TRBD1. The germline gives CDR1 MGHRA, CDR2 YSYEKL. There are 16 residues in the CDR3. J was trimmed by 0 bases and V by 2 bases; bases with no gene match: 2. Here the CDR3 DNA reads TGCGCCAGCAGCCAACAGGGGGCCGCGAACACCGGGGAGCTGTTTTTT. It codes for CASSQQGAANTGELFF.

CDR3 sequence reads: CASRTSGPLLDTEAFF. The CDR3 region has the DNA TGTGCCAGCAGAACATCGGGGCCTTTATTGGACACTGAAGCTTTCTTT. The rearrangement uses TRBV5-6 and TRBJ1-1, with D possibly being TRBD1 (5 bases). The CDR3 spans 16 residues. Trimming shortened V by 5 bases and J by 3 bases, and 20 bases separated the two germline ends. Germline CDR1 reads SGHDT; CDR2 reads YYEEEE.

The chain recombines TRBV7-4 with TRBJ2-7; 9 bases line up with TRBD1. In germline, CDR1 is SGHVT, CDR2 SQSDAQ. The CDR3 spans 15 residues. The junction had 8 bases not matched to a gene; V was cut back by 5 bases and J by 3 bases. CDR3 sequence: CASSARDRVCYEQYF. The CDR3 DNA follows: TGTGCCAGCAGCGCCCGGGACAGGGTATGCTACGAGCAGTACTTC.

V and J are TRBV9 and TRBJ1-3; a weak D match, TRBD1 (5 bases). This CDR3 is built from 15 residues. Germline V CDR1 and CDR2: SGDLS, YYNGEE. Trimming removed 1 base from V and 0 bases from J, with 8 bases in between. CDR3 DNA sequence: TGTGCCAGCAGCGTATTCGGGGGCTCTGGAAACACCATATATTTT. It specifies CASSVFGGSGNTIYF.

The chain recombines TRBV5-4 with TRBJ1-5; a possible D gene is TRBD1 (6 bases). Germline loops: CDR1 SGHNT, CDR2 YYREEE (reference sequence). The CDR3 runs to 14 residues. Trimming took off 0 bases at V and 5 bases at J, with 9 bases between the two ends. CDR3 region: CASSLAGEDQPQHF. For the CDR3, the DNA is TGTGCCAGCAGCTTGGCAGGGGAGGATCAGCCCCAGCATTTT.

V usage is TRBV19 and J usage is TRBJ1-1; D perhaps matches TRBD1 (6 bases). The CDR3 loop spans 15 amino acids. Per germline, CDR1 LNHDA and CDR2 SQIVND (reference sequence). The V gene lost 1 base and the J gene lost 2 bases, with 11 bases spanning the gap. CDR3 region: CASSIVGQSNTEAFF. DNA of the CDR3: TGTGCCAGTAGTATAGTCGGACAGTCCAACACTGAAGCTTTCTTT.

In its sample, this clone was seen once. The chain recombines TRBV10-2 with TRBJ1-1, with TRBD1 matching over 7 bases. The germline V gene has CDR1 WSHSY and CDR2 SAAADI. This CDR3 has 13 residues. The V gene end was trimmed by 7 bases and the J gene end by 1 base; junction bases not matched to a gene: 3. CDR3 nucleotides: TGCGCCAGCAACAGGGGCCAGAACACTGAAGCTTTCTTT. It specifies CASNRGQNTEAFF.

This chain joins TRBV15 and TRBJ1-5, with a tentative D call TRBD1 (5 bases). V dropped 2 bases and J dropped 0 bases, with 14 bases sitting between them. The CDR3 has 17 amino acids. Germline CDR1 is LNHNV and CDR2 is YYDKDF (reference sequence). The CDR3 region has the DNA TGTGCCACCAGCAGACACCCGGCAGGGAATAGCAATCAGCCCCAGCATTTT. Translated, it gives CATSRHPAGNSNQPQHF.

The CDR3 reads CAIIERVSGYGYTF. For the CDR3, the DNA is TGTGCCATCATCGAGAGGGTCTCAGGTTATGGCTACACCTTC. The rearrangement links TRBV6-5 to TRBJ1-2; no clear D gene. The germline V and J ends were trimmed by 10 bases and 5 bases, with 20 bases remaining between them. CDR3 length: 14 residues. Germline-derived CDR1 and CDR2 are MNHEY and SVGAGI.

V gene TRBV20-1 combines with J gene TRBJ1-2; no firm D call. The CDR3 is made up of 10 amino acids. Trimming stripped 6 bases from V and 4 bases from J, with 6 bases between. The germline V gene has CDR1 DFQATT and CDR2 SNEGSKA (reference sequence). This CDR3 is CSAAVYGYTF. The CDR3 DNA reads as TGCAGTGCCGCTGTCTATGGCTACACCTTC.

The chain combines TRBV6-1 with TRBJ2-2, with D possibly being TRBD1 (7 bases). V was pared by 5 bases and J by 4 bases, with 14 bases between. CDR1 and CDR2 from the germline V gene are MNHNS and SASEGT. The CDR3 runs to 15 residues. CDR3 amino acids: CASSFQGGPTGELFF. DNA of the CDR3: TGTGCCAGCAGTTTCCAGGGGGGACCCACCGGGGAGCTGTTTTTT.

The V call is TRBV4-1, the J call TRBJ1-5; D might be TRBD1 (6 bases). Looked up from germline, CDR1 is MGHRA and CDR2 is YSYEKL. V was pared by 0 bases and J by 9 bases, with 24 bases between. The CDR3 spans 18 residues. CDR3: CASSQEGGAGTARVPQHF. Here the CDR3 DNA reads TGCGCCAGCAGCCAAGAGGGGGGGGCAGGCACGGCTCGAGTGCCCCAGCATTTT.

The rearrangement joins TRBV5-6 to TRBJ2-1; D not certain. The CDR3 length is 12 residues. Per the germline V gene, CDR1 is SGHDT and CDR2 is YYEEEE. Trimming stripped 0 bases from V and 7 bases from J, with 5 bases between. The CDR3: CASSLVVNEQFF. CDR3 nucleotide sequence: TGTGCCAGCAGCTTGGTTGTGAATGAGCAGTTCTTC.

The chain carries TRBV6-1 and TRBJ2-7; weak D call: TRBD1 (6 bases). The length of the CDR3 is 16 residues. Germline values: CDR1 MNHNS, CDR2 SASEGT. V gave up 4 bases and J gave up 0 bases, with 16 bases separating them. CDR3 amino acids: CASSGPDRASSYEQYF. CDR3 nucleotides: TGTGCCAGCAGTGGCCCGGACAGAGCGAGCTCCTACGAGCAGTACTTC.

The chain couples TRBV19 to TRBJ2-1; D is ambiguous. There are 15 residues in the CDR3. V was cut by 3 bases and J by 4 bases, with 13 bases left in between. From germline, CDR1 is LNHDA and CDR2 SQIVND (reference sequence). Here the CDR3 reads CASSIKVTPYNEQFF. Here the CDR3 DNA reads TGTGCCAGTAGTATTAAGGTTACCCCTTACAATGAGCAGTTCTTC.

The chain couples TRBV10-3 to TRBJ2-7, with a weak D call TRBD1 (5 bases). The CDR3 runs to 12 residues. Germline loops: CDR1 ENHRY, CDR2 SYGVKD. Between the trimmed V and J ends, which lost 8 bases and 0 bases, there was a span of 8 bases. CDR3 sequence reads: CAIGDSSYEQYF. The DNA of the CDR3 is TGTGCCATCGGCGACAGCTCCTACGAGCAGTACTTC.

This clone was seen a single time. The chain combines TRBV11-2 with TRBJ1-1; D gene unclear. The CDR3 spans 12 residues. From germline, CDR1 is SGHAT and CDR2 FQNNGV. Trimming took 5 bases from V and 1 from J, leaving 5 bases between them. The CDR3 loop is CASSKPNTEAFF. Written as DNA, the CDR3 is TGTGCCAGCAGCAAACCGAACACTGAAGCTTTCTTT.

This chain joins TRBV5-4 and TRBJ1-2; D perhaps matches TRBD1 (5 bases). This CDR3 comprises 13 residues. Germline CDR1 and CDR2: SGHNT and YYREEE (reference sequence). V shed 3 bases and J shed 4 bases, with 10 bases lying between them. The CDR3: CASSWGVGYGYTF. CDR3 DNA sequence: TGTGCCAGCAGCTGGGGGGTCGGCTATGGCTACACCTTC. Full variable domain (rest looked up from reference TRBV5-4 and TRBJ1-2): ETGVTQSPTHLIKTRGQQVTLRCSSQSGHNTVSWYQQALGQGPQFIFQYYREEENGRGNFPPRFSGLQFPNYSSELNVNALELDDSALYLCASSWGVGYGYTFGSGTRLTVV.

This chain joins TRBV19 and TRBJ2-7; 10 bases match TRBD1. Germline V gene data show CDR1 as LNHDA and CDR2 as SQIVND (reference sequence). Trimming took 5 bases from V and 4 from J; bases not matched to a gene: 5. The CDR3 contains 14 residues. The CDR3 here is CASSVGQGGYEQYF. CDR3 nucleotides: TGTGCCAGTAGTGTTGGACAGGGGGGATACGAGCAGTACTTC.

This chain connects TRBV18 to TRBJ1-4; TRBD1 might be the D (5 bases). The germline gives CDR1 KGHSH, CDR2 LQKENI. Trimming shortened V by 3 bases and J by 7 bases, and 12 bases separated the two germline ends. The CDR3 has 14 amino acids. CDR3 protein: CASSPGQGSEKLFF. The DNA of the CDR3 is TGTGCCAGCTCACCCGGGCAGGGTAGTGAAAAACTGTTTTTT.

The rearrangement links TRBV5-5 to TRBJ1-2; TRBD1 matches at 11 bases. The J segment lost 4 bases and the V segment lost 6 bases, leaving 5 bases of the junction unmatched. Germline CDR1 is SGHKS and CDR2 is YYEKEE (reference sequence). The CDR3 loop spans 14 amino acids. The CDR3 nucleotides are TGTGCCAGCACGCGGACAGGGGGCAGCTATGGCTACACCTTC. As protein: CASTRTGGSYGYTF.

A few counts support this clone. The V gene is TRBV15, the J gene TRBJ2-3, with D possibly being TRBD2 (5 bases). The CDR3 is 14 residues long. Per germline, CDR1 LNHNV and CDR2 YYDKDF (reference sequence). Trimming cost V 0 bases and J 4 bases, with 8 bases left between them. CDR3 coding DNA: TGTGCCACCAGCAGAGACGGGGATCCAGATACGCAGTATTTT. This codes for CATSRDGDPDTQYF. Full variable domain (outside the CDR3, taken from reference TRBV15 and TRBJ2-3): DAMVIQNPRYQVTQFGKPVTLSCSQTLNHNVMYWYQQKSSQAPKLLFHYYDKDFNNEADTPDNFQSRRPNTSFCFLDIRSPGLGDTAMYLCATSRDGDPDTQYFGPGTRLTVL.

The gene calls are TRBV5-1 and TRBJ1-3; possibly TRBD1 for D (6 bases). The CDR3 consists of 16 residues. V shed 4 bases and J shed 3 bases, with 17 bases lying between them. Per the germline V gene, CDR1 is SGHRS and CDR2 is YFSETQ. CDR3 protein: CASSANLQGFGNTIYF. CDR3 DNA sequence: TGCGCCAGCAGCGCAAACTTACAGGGTTTTGGAAACACCATATATTTT.

V usage is TRBV2 and J usage is TRBJ1-5; TRBD1 might be the D (5 bases). Germline loops: CDR1 SNHLY, CDR2 FYNNEI. CDR3 length equals 13 residues. Trimming cost V 7 bases and J 2 bases, with 9 bases left between them. CDR3 sequence reads: CASTGYGNQPQHF. CDR3 coding DNA: TGTGCCAGCACAGGGTACGGCAATCAGCCCCAGCATTTT.

The chain's CDR3 is CAISESVAASTDTQYF. The CDR3 nucleotides are TGTGCCATCAGTGAGTCGGTAGCGGCTAGCACAGATACGCAGTATTTT. V and J are TRBV10-3 and TRBJ2-3, with D perhaps matching TRBD2 (6 bases). This CDR3 has 16 amino acids. CDR1 and CDR2 (germline): ENHRY, SYGVKD. Trimming took off 0 bases at V and 0 bases at J, with 10 bases between the two ends.